The 3 T cell receptor beta chains below were found in one sample sequenced in a study of cytomegalovirus exposure and HLA in healthy donors. Using immunoSEQ multiplex PCR, the repertoire was profiled, and TCRdb retains in-frame clones only, with some absent. This sample carries around 220,000 clones, approximately 88% of them seen once, and the ten largest clones take around 15%. Sequenced input: PBMCs. The receptors derive from a young woman in good health and CMV-seropositive.

The genes are TRBV30 and TRBJ2-7; a possible D gene is TRBD1 (6 bases). Deletions cut 7 bases from V and 3 bases from J, with 10 bases between. Per the germline V gene, CDR1 is GTSNPN and CDR2 is SVGIG (reference sequence). This CDR3 region has 11 residues. Here the CDR3 reads CASGQYYEQYF. CDR3 coding DNA: TGTGCCTCCGGACAGTACTACGAGCAGTACTTC.

This sequence joins TRBV27 and TRBJ2-1; TRBD1 is a possible D gene (6 bases). Trimming removed 0 bases from V and 7 bases from J, with 13 bases in between. CDR3 length: 15 residues. Germline V gene lookup returns CDR1 MNHEY and CDR2 SMNVEV (reference sequence). DNA of the CDR3: TGTGCCAGCAGTTTATCACAGGGTGGCAAAAATGAGCAGTTCTTC. It specifies CASSLSQGGKNEQFF.

This clone was counted between two and nine times. The chain employs TRBV4-2 and TRBJ1-3, with D hard to call. Trimming removed 1 base at V and 4 bases at J, with 11 bases between. Germline CDR1 and CDR2: LGHNA and YNFKEQ. The CDR3 is 15 residues long. The CDR3 region is CASSQGPGEGNTIYF. Here the CDR3 DNA reads TGTGCCAGCAGCCAAGGTCCGGGAGAGGGAAACACCATATATTTT.